This T cell receptor (beta chain) was retrieved from a study of T cell changes during pregnancy in multiple sclerosis. Data came from immunoSEQ multiplex PCR; TCRdb stores just in-frame clones and leaves some out. The profile shows tens of thousands of clones, around 92% of them singletons. The germline V gene encodes CDR1 SGHTS and CDR2 YDEGEE. Trimming at V came to 4 bases and at J to 1 base, leaving 8 bases not matched to a gene. The length of the CDR3 is 16 residues. Sequencing was performed on peripheral blood, taken in the third trimester of pregnancy. The source of this sequence is a female donor in good health, enrolled as a control in a pregnancy study. The chain combines TRBV5-8 with TRBJ2-3, with 8 bases fitting TRBD1. DNA for the CDR3: TGTGCCAGCAGCCCTTCGGACAGGGTCGGCACAGATACGCAGTATTTT. It specifies CASSPSDRVGTDTQYF.